Each of the 28 T cell receptor beta chains below was sequenced from the same sample in a study of T cell repertoires in cytomegalovirus infection. MiXCR was run by TCRdb on the reads, yielding one entry per CDR3 protein. The table lists a few hundred thousand distinct CDR3 sequences, over 15% of them singletons, with roughly 45% in the top ten. Sequenced: CD8+ T cells from PBMCs. Receptor source: a human donor in good health (CMV status not recorded). Some clones in this sample may be carry-over from other donors' samples.

This clonotype has at least ten counts. The chain recombines TRBV7-9 with TRBJ1-3, with D uncertain. Germline assignment: CDR1 SEHNR and CDR2 FQNEAQ (reference sequence). The V end was cut by 5 bases, the J end by 0 bases, with 11 bases between. This CDR3 region has 15 residues. The CDR3 sequence: CASSISPISGNTIYF. CDR3 DNA: TGTGCCAGCAGCATTTCTCCGATCTCTGGAAACACCATATATTTT.

This clonotype was seen a handful of times. The chain employs TRBV19 and TRBJ1-1, with a tentative D call TRBD1 (5 bases). V gave up 5 bases and J gave up 5 bases, with 9 bases separating them. There are 12 residues in the CDR3. The germline V gene has CDR1 LNHDA and CDR2 SQIVND (reference sequence). The CDR3 DNA sequence: TGTGCCAGTAGTGCAGGGTTGACTGAAGCTTTCTTT. Translated, it gives CASSAGLTEAFF.

V is TRBV28 and J is TRBJ2-2, with 10 bases fitting TRBD1. This CDR3 spans 16 amino acids. V lost 7 bases, J lost 6 bases, and 11 bases stayed unmatched. Per germline, CDR1 MDHEN and CDR2 SYDVKM. This chain's CDR3 is CASTLSGTGVSGELFF. CDR3 coding DNA: TGTGCCAGCACCCTATCCGGGACAGGGGTATCCGGGGAGCTGTTTTTT. The complete variable domain, with remaining parts taken from reference TRBV28 and TRBJ2-2, reads DVKVTQSSRYLVKRTGEKVFLECVQDMDHENMFWYRQDPGLGLRLIYFSYDVKMKEKGDIPEGYSVSREKKERFSLILESASTNQTSMYLCASTLSGTGVSGELFFGEGSRLTVL.

This clonotype was found many times. The genes are TRBV29-1 and TRBJ2-7, with D perhaps being TRBD1 or TRBD2 (5 bases each). CDR3 size: 12 residues. Germline CDR1 SQVTM, CDR2 ANQGSEA. V was shortened by 7 bases and J by 3 bases, with 13 bases between the two germline ends. CDR3 coding DNA: TGCAGCGCCGAGGGCAGGGACTACGAGCAGTACTTC. Translation: CSAEGRDYEQYF.

The genes are TRBV7-9 and TRBJ2-7; 8 bases align to TRBD2. V shed 4 bases, J shed 3 bases, and the junction held 11 bases outside the gene matches. The CDR3 covers 16 residues. Looked up from germline, CDR1 is SEHNR and CDR2 is FQNEAQ (reference sequence). The CDR3 here is CASSSSLSGAFYEQYF. CDR3 coding DNA: TGTGCCAGCAGCTCCTCCCTTAGCGGGGCGTTCTACGAGCAGTACTTC.

In this sample, this clonotype turned up many times. CDR3 sequence reads: CASSFLSGGTGELFF. The CDR3 nucleotides are TGTGCCAGCAGCTTTCTCAGCGGGGGCACCGGGGAGCTGTTTTTT. The chain has TRBV7-6 and TRBJ2-2, with 8 bases fitting TRBD2. V lost 3 bases to trimming and J lost 4 bases; unmatched junction nucleotides: 4. The CDR3 is 15 residues long. In germline, CDR1 is SGHVS, CDR2 FNYEAQ.

This clonotype has at least ten counts. The chain joins TRBV6-2 or TRBV6-3 to TRBJ2-1; D remains unclear. V was pared by 5 bases and J by 4 bases, with 6 bases between. The CDR3 is 12 amino acids. Germline assignment: CDR1 MNHEY and CDR2 SVGEGT. The CDR3: CASSIRYNEQFF. The DNA for the CDR3 is TGTGCCAGCAGTATTAGGTACAATGAGCAGTTCTTC.

The gene calls are TRBV2 and TRBJ2-4, with 9 nucleotides matching TRBD1. CDR3 length: 12 residues. Germline values: CDR1 SNHLY, CDR2 FYNNEI. Trimming at V came to 11 bases and at J to 1 base, leaving 0 bases not matched to a gene. CDR3 nucleotides: TGTGCCGGACAGGGGGCCAAAAACATTCAGTACTTC. Amino acids: CAGQGAKNIQYF.

Ten or more counts support this clonotype. The gene calls are TRBV7-6 and TRBJ2-3, with TRBD2 matching over 12 bases. There are 15 residues in the CDR3. CDR1 and CDR2 (germline): SGHVS, FNYEAQ. Trimming cost V 5 bases and J 4 bases; bases outside gene matches: 4. For the CDR3, the DNA is TGTGCCAGCAGCCCCTCTAGCGGGGGGGCAGATACGCAGTATTTT. This translates into CASSPSSGGADTQYF. The whole variable domain, remainder taken from reference TRBV7-6 and TRBJ2-3, is GAGVSQSPRYKVTKRGQDVALRCDPISGHVSLYWYRQALGQGPEFLTYFNYEAQQDKSGLPNDRFSAERPEGSISTLTIQRTEQRDSAMYRCASSPSSGGADTQYFGPGTRLTVL.

Concerning this clonotype: One end of the junction is discordant with germline, which a read error may explain. J is TRBJ2-3 and V is TRBV29-1; 7 nucleotides agree with TRBD1. Germline loops: CDR1 SQVTM, CDR2 ANQGSEA. The CDR3 loop spans 13 amino acids. The chain's CDR3 is CSVAHGTADAQYF. The CDR3, as DNA: TGCAGCGTTGCCCACGGGACAGCAGATGCGCAGTATTTT.

The V and J genes are TRBV13 and TRBJ2-1; 7 bases line up with TRBD1. V gave up 6 bases and J gave up 10 bases; unmatched junction bases: 9. The germline gives CDR1 PRHDT, CDR2 FYEKMQ (reference sequence). The CDR3 is made up of 13 amino acids. The CDR3 spells CASSSRADREQFF. As DNA, the CDR3 is TGTGCCAGCAGTTCGAGAGCGGACAGGGAGCAGTTCTTC.

This clonotype occurred a few times. V gene TRBV12-3 or TRBV12-4 combines with J gene TRBJ1-1; D gene uncertain. This CDR3 is 12 amino acids long. Trimming cost V 6 bases and J 7 bases, with 12 bases left between them. In DNA form, the CDR3 reads TGTGCCAGCAGCCTCGACGGGGTTGAAGCTTTCTTT. As protein: CASSLDGVEAFF.

Turning to this clonotype: Given a much more abundant clone one base away, this may be a read error. J is TRBJ2-1 and V is TRBV6-1, with D unresolved. Germline V gene lookup returns CDR1 MNHNS and CDR2 SASEGT. CDR3 length: 16 residues. The CDR3 DNA follows: TGTGCCAACAGTGAAGTCCCCGGCGGCTCCTACAATGAGCAGTTCTTC. Translated, it gives CANSEVPGGSYNEQFF.

The chain recombines TRBV12-3 or TRBV12-4 with TRBJ2-7; D possibly uses TRBD1 or TRBD2 (5 bases each). The CDR3 contains 18 residues. Deletions cut 3 bases from V and 0 bases from J, with 21 bases between. This CDR3 reads CASSFLEPRDGDSYEQYF. CDR3 coding DNA: TGTGCCAGCAGTTTTCTTGAGCCACGGGACGGAGACTCCTACGAGCAGTACTTC.

This clonotype was counted a few times. V is TRBV20-1 and J is TRBJ1-5; maybe TRBD1 (5 bases). The CDR3 has 13 amino acids. Germline CDR1 reads DFQATT; CDR2 reads SNEGSKA (reference sequence). The V end lost 6 bases, the J end lost 5 bases, and 14 bases lay between the germline ends. The CDR3 nucleotides read TGCAGTGCCGCCGGAGGGGTCGATCAGCCCCAGCATTTT. Translation gives CSAAGGVDQPQHF.

This clonotype has a count of ten or more. The chain employs TRBV7-9 and TRBJ2-1; possible D gene TRBD1, 6 bases. This CDR3 region has 12 residues. Germline V lookup: CDR1 SEHNR, CDR2 FQNEAQ (reference sequence). With 4 bases removed from V and 8 bases from J, the gap between germline ends came to 9 bases. CDR3 DNA: TGTGCCAGCAGCTCAGGGGCGGATGAGCAGTTCTTC. Its protein product is CASSSGADEQFF. Combining the CDR3 with reference TRBV7-9 and TRBJ2-1 gives the whole variable domain DTGVSQNPRHKITKRGQNVTFRCDPISEHNRLYWYRQTLGQGPEFLTYFQNEAQLEKSRLLSDRFSAERPKGSFSTLEIQRTEQGDSAMYLCASSSGADEQFFGPGTRLTVL.

The chain is built from TRBV7-6 and TRBJ1-1; D remains unclear. Trimming took 3 bases from V and 1 from J, leaving 9 bases between them. From germline, CDR1 is SGHVS and CDR2 FNYEAQ. The CDR3 is made up of 14 amino acids. The CDR3 loop reads CASSFSRSNTEAFF. The CDR3, as DNA: TGTGCCAGCAGCTTCAGCCGCTCGAACACTGAAGCTTTCTTT. The full variable domain, completed using reference TRBV7-6 and TRBJ1-1, is GAGVSQSPRYKVTKRGQDVALRCDPISGHVSLYWYRQALGQGPEFLTYFNYEAQQDKSGLPNDRFSAERPEGSISTLTIQRTEQRDSAMYRCASSFSRSNTEAFFGQGTRLTVV.

Ten or more counts support this clonotype. The rearrangement links TRBV4-3 to TRBJ2-7; TRBD1 aligns across 7 bases. The trim removed 0 bases at V and 3 bases at J, leaving 14 bases unmatched. CDR1 and CDR2 (germline): LGHNA, YSLEER. CDR3 length: 18 amino acids. DNA for the CDR3: TGCGCCAGCAGCCAAGATTTCGGAAGGGGGCGAGCCGTCTACGAGCAGTACTTC. Translation gives CASSQDFGRGRAVYEQYF.

This clonotype was observed many times. The rearrangement links TRBV7-2 to TRBJ2-5; unclear D gene. V was trimmed by 5 bases and J by 13 bases, leaving 8 bases between them. CDR1 SGHTA and CDR2 FQGNSA come from the germline V gene. The CDR3 length is 9 residues. CDR3 in DNA: TGTGCCAGCAGCCGCCCGGTGTACTTC. It translates to CASSRPVYF.

This clonotype has just a few counts. This rearrangement joins TRBV28 to TRBJ2-2, with D unresolved. Deletions cut 4 bases from V and 3 bases from J, with 9 bases between. Germline values: CDR1 MDHEN, CDR2 SYDVKM. This CDR3 region has 14 residues. This chain's CDR3 is CASSSRVYTGELFF. CDR3 bases: TGTGCCAGCAGTTCCCGCGTCTACACCGGGGAGCTGTTTTTT.

The J gene is TRBJ2-5, the V gene TRBV2; 8 positions match TRBD2. Germline CDR1 reads SNHLY; CDR2 reads FYNNEI. The CDR3 has 15 residues. J was trimmed by 4 bases and V by 3 bases; bases with no gene match: 7. Written as DNA, the CDR3 is TGTGCCAGCAGTGAGAGCGGGGGTTCTGGAGAGACCCAGTACTTC. Encoded protein: CASSESGGSGETQYF.

This clonotype was detected ten times or more. The chain couples TRBV7-2 to TRBJ1-1; no reliable D call. The CDR3 is 15 residues long. CDR1 and CDR2 (germline): SGHTA, FQGNSA. The germline V and J ends were trimmed by 4 bases and 5 bases, with 17 bases remaining between them. Here the CDR3 DNA reads TGTGCCAGCAGCTACGACGGGTGGAGTGGAACTGAAGCTTTCTTT. Translated, it gives CASSYDGWSGTEAFF.

This clonotype has a count of ten or more. The genes are TRBV7-8 and TRBJ2-7, with D possibly TRBD1 on 7 matching bases. Trimming left V 5 bases short and J 3 bases short, with 26 bases between. Germline V gives CDR1 SGHVS, CDR2 FQNEAQ. This CDR3 spans 18 amino acids. Here the CDR3 DNA reads TGTGCCAGCAGCCCAGACCTCCTTGACAGGGACTTCTACTACGAGCAGTACTTC. Translating gives CASSPDLLDRDFYYEQYF.

V and J are TRBV9 and TRBJ2-1; the match to TRBD2 covers 8 bases. The CDR3 loop spans 16 amino acids. CDR1 and CDR2 (germline): SGDLS, YYNGEE. J was trimmed by 0 bases and V by 0 bases; bases with no gene match: 2. This CDR3 is CASSVAGGRSYNEQFF. DNA of the CDR3: TGTGCCAGCAGCGTAGCGGGGGGGCGCTCCTACAATGAGCAGTTCTTC.

This clonotype was detected many times. V usage is TRBV11-2 and J usage is TRBJ2-1, with TRBD1 identical over 8 bases. This CDR3 is built from 21 residues. CDR1 is SGHAT, CDR2 FQNNGV, per germline. V was clipped by 1 base and J by 7 bases; unmatched bases: 24. CDR3 loop: CASSLVPRWLQYDRGRNEQFF. The CDR3 bases are TGTGCCAGCAGCTTAGTCCCCCGATGGCTTCAGTACGACAGGGGTCGAAATGAGCAGTTCTTC.

This clonotype was seen ten or more times. The chain uses TRBV11-2 and TRBJ2-1; D possibly matches TRBD1 or TRBD2 (5 bases each). CDR1 and CDR2 (germline): SGHAT, FQNNGV. Trimming took off 2 bases at V and 6 bases at J, with 20 bases between the two ends. This CDR3 has 17 residues. CDR3: CASSLYSPVKGTNEQFF. The CDR3 DNA sequence: TGTGCCAGCAGCTTATATTCCCCCGTTAAGGGGACCAATGAGCAGTTCTTC.

The chain joins TRBV27 to TRBJ2-3; possible D gene TRBD1, 6 bases. Germline V CDR1 and CDR2: MNHEY, SMNVEV (reference sequence). V was shortened by 4 bases and J by 2 bases, with 13 bases between the two germline ends. This CDR3 spans 15 amino acids. This CDR3 is CASSSWQGFTDTQYF. The CDR3 nucleotides read TGTGCCAGCAGTTCTTGGCAGGGGTTCACAGATACGCAGTATTTT.

The sample holds a few counts of this clonotype. The genes are TRBV7-6 and TRBJ1-1; TRBD1 aligns across 7 bases. The CDR3 runs to 15 residues. The junction had 5 bases not matched to a gene; V was cut back by 2 bases and J by 2 bases. Looked up from germline, CDR1 is SGHVS and CDR2 is FNYEAQ. CDR3 nucleotides: TGTGCCAGCAGCTTATGGACAGGCCCTAACACTGAAGCTTTCTTT. This codes for CASSLWTGPNTEAFF.